This T cell receptor (beta chain) was recorded in a study of regulatory T cells in long-lasting Graves disease. Study-wide background: Graves' patients, newly diagnosed, had taken antithyroid drugs under 3 months. Study results and limitations: Gene preferences differed: TRBV28, TRBJ1-2, TRBJ2-5 in persistent cases. Public clonotype sharing was higher in persistent than newly diagnosed patients.

The V segment lost 1 base and the J segment 9 bases; nucleotides outside the gene matches: 10. The CDR3 totals 15 residues. Germline CDR1 reads SGDLS; CDR2 reads YYNGEE. With respect to this clonotype: Its antigen is unknown.

Time point defined: newly diagnosed GD, antithyroid drugs for less than 3 months. Following extraction of RNA from PBMCs, that RNA was used to make the TCR library. CDR3 regions were amplified by Arm-PCR using iRepertoire HTBI primers to build TCR beta libraries. From the multiplex PCR reads, TCRdb called clonotypes with MiXCR, one entry per CDR3 protein. The repertoire has around 500,000 distinct CDR3 sequences, about 16% of them found once; the top ten carry around 25%. These same data were also listed under a study on T cells in Graves' hyperthyroidism and ophthalmopathy. As that study records: Clonotypes that were expanded in thyroid above 0.001 mostly appeared in blood too.

The rearrangement uses TRBV9 and TRBJ2-1; 7 bases agree with TRBD2. The sequenced sample was peripheral blood mononuclear cells (PBMCs), obtained at new diagnosis, from a patient treated with antithyroid drugs. The receptor's source is a woman between 40 and 65 years old with Graves disease. CDR3 protein: CASSVSGQAGVEQFF. The CDR3 nucleotides read TGTGCCAGCAGCGTAAGTGGGCAGGCGGGGGTTGAGCAGTTCTTC.